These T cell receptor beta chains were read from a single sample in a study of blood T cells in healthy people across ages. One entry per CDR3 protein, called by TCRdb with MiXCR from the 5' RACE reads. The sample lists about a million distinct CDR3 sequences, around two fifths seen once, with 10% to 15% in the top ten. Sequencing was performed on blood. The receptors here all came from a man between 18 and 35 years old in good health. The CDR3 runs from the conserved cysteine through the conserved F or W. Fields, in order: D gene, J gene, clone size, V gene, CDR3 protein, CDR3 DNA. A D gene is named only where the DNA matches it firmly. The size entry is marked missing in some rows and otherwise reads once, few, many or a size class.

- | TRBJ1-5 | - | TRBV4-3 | CASSHGQFQPQHF | TGCGCCAGCAGCCACGGCCAATTTCAGCCCCAGCATTTT
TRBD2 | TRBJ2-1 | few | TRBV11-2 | CASSLAGTNNEQFF | TGTGCCAGCAGCTTAGCTGGGACTAACAATGAGCAGTTCTTC
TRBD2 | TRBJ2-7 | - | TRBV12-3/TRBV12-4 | CASSLAGGYSYEQYF | TGTGCCAGCAGTTTAGCCGGGGGGTACTCCTACGAGCAGTACTTC
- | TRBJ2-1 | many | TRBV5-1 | CASSLENEQFF | TGCGCCAGCAGCTTGGAGAATGAGCAGTTCTTC
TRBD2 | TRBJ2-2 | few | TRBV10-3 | CATAPRGGNTGELFF | TGTGCCACCGCCCCCCGCGGGGGGAACACCGGGGAGCTGTTTTTT
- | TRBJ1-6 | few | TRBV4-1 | CASSQDPRSPLHF | TGCGCCAGCAGCCAAGATCCCCGTTCACCCCTCCACTTT
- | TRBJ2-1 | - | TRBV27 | CASSGKPTAWNEQFF | TGTGCCAGCAGTGGAAAACCCACGGCATGGAATGAGCAGTTCTTC
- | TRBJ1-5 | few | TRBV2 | CASTPSRQLNQPQHF | TGTGCCAGCACCCCCTCCCGACAGCTAAATCAGCCCCAGCATTTT
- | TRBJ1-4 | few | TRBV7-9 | CASSLPWATNEKLFF | TGTGCCAGCAGTCTCCCATGGGCAACTAATGAAAAACTGTTTTTT
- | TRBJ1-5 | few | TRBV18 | CASSAGTGYNQPQHF | TGTGCCAGCTCCGCCGGGACGGGCTACAATCAGCCCCAGCATTTT
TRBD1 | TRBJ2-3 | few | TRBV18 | CASSPPGQGASDTQYF | TGTGCCAGCTCACCACCGGGACAGGGGGCCTCAGATACGCAGTATTTT
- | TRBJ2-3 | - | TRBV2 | CASRRITDTQYF | TGTGCCAGCAGGCGGATCACAGATACGCAGTATTTT
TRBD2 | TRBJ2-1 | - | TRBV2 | CASTNRLAGNERFF | TGTGCCAGCACTAATCGACTAGCTGGTAATGAGCGGTTCTTC
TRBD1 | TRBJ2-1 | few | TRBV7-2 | CASRPGTGTYNEQFF | TGTGCCAGCAGGCCCGGGACAGGGACCTACAATGAGCAGTTCTTC
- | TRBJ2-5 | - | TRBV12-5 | CASGTAARGEETQYF | TGTGCTAGTGGTACCGCGGCCAGGGGAGAAGAGACCCAGTACTTC
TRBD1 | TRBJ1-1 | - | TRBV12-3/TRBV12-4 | CASSRTGLGTEAFF | TGTGCCAGCAGCAGGACAGGATTGGGGACTGAAGCTTTCTTT
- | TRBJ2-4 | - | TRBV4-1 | CASSQEEGRRRENIQYF | TGCGCCAGCAGCCAAGAGGAAGGGAGGCGCAGGGAAAACATTCAGTACTTC
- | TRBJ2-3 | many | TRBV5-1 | CASSLARGPDTQYF | TGTGCCAGCAGCTTAGCCCGGGGGCCAGATACGCAGTATTTT
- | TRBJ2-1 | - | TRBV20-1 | CSAWTDDSYNEQFF | TGCAGTGCTTGGACGGATGATTCCTACAATGAGCAGTTCTTC
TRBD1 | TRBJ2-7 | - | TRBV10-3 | CAIRETGGPVHEQYF | TGTGCCATCAGGGAAACAGGGGGACCGGTCCACGAGCAGTACTTC
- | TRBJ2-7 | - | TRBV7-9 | CASSATTGGPYEQYF | TGTGCCAGCAGCGCGACAACCGGAGGACCCTACGAGCAGTACTTC
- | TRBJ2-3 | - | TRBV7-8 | CASSPTVEADTQYF | TGTGCCAGCAGCCCCACTGTGGAGGCAGATACGCAGTATTTT
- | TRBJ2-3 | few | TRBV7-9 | CASRGRGSTDTQYF | TGTGCCAGCCGGGGGAGGGGGAGCACAGATACGCAGTATTTT
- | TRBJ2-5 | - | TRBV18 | CASSPFLSTDKETQYF | TGTGCCAGCTCACCATTTTTATCTACAGATAAAGAGACCCAGTACTTC
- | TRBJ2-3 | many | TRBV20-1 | CSARGQGTDTQYF | TGCAGTGCTAGAGGACAGGGCACAGATACGCAGTATTTT
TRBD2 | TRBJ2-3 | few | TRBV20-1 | CSARDRTGGVTDTQYF | TGCAGTGCTAGAGATCGTACGGGGGGGGTCACAGATACGCAGTATTTT
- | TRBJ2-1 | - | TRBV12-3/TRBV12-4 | CASLRGRNYNEQFF | TGTGCCAGCCTACGGGGGAGAAACTACAATGAGCAGTTCTTC
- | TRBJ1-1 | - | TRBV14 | CASSQGRQMNTEAFF | TGTGCCAGCAGCCAAGGTAGACAGATGAACACTGAAGCTTTCTTT
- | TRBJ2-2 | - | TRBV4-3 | CASSQGDQITGELFF | TGCGCCAGCAGCCAGGGGGACCAAATCACCGGGGAGCTGTTTTTT
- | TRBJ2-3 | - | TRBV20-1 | CSARDYGMRFVDTQYF | TGCAGTGCTAGAGATTACGGCATGAGGTTCGTGGATACGCAGTATTTT
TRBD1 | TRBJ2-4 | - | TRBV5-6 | CASSFRTGRNIQYF | TGTGCCAGCAGCTTCAGGACAGGGAGAAACATTCAGTACTTC
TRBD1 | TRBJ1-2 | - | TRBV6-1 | CASTNRGSNYGYTF | TGTGCCAGCACTAACAGGGGTTCTAACTATGGCTACACCTTC
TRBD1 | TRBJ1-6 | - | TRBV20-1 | CSAAWDRDNSPLHF | TGCAGTGCCGCGTGGGACAGGGATAATTCACCCCTCCACTTT
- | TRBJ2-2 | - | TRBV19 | CASSTSRQGGTGELFF | TGTGCCAGTAGTACAAGTCGACAGGGAGGCACCGGGGAGCTGTTTTTT
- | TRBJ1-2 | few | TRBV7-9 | CASSSLYSHYGYTF | TGTGCCAGCAGCTCCCTTTATTCGCACTATGGCTACACCTTC
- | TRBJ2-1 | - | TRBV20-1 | CSASRAISYNEQFF | TGCAGTGCTAGCAGGGCAATCTCCTACAATGAGCAGTTCTTC
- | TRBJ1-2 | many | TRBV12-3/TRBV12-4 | CASSLLRGDGYTF | TGTGCCAGCAGTTTACTTCGGGGTGACGGCTACACCTTC
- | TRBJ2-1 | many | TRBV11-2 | CASSLALAANEQFF | TGTGCCAGCAGCTTAGCCCTAGCAGCGAATGAGCAGTTCTTC
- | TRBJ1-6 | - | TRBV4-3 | CASSQEHRGSPLHF | TGCGCCAGCAGCCAAGAGCACCGGGGATCACCCCTCCACTTT
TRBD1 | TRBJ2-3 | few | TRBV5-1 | CASSPRTGVRTDTQYF | TGCGCCAGCAGCCCTCGGACAGGGGTACGCACAGATACGCAGTATTTT
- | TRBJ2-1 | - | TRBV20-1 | CSAPLAGYNEQFF | TGCAGTGCCCCCCTGGCGGGGTACAATGAGCAGTTCTTC
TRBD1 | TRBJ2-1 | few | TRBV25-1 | CASSESSGQGYYEQFF | TGTGCCAGCAGTGAATCGTCGGGACAGGGCTACTATGAGCAGTTCTTC
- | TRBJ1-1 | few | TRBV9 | CASSEDRSMNTEAFF | TGTGCCAGCAGCGAGGACAGAAGCATGAACACTGAAGCTTTCTTT
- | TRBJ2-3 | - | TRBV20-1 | CSARALGKTDTQYF | TGCAGTGCTAGAGCCCTTGGAAAGACAGATACGCAGTATTTT
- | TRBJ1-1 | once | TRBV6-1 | CASSDNTLGADTEAFF | TGTGCCAGCAGTGACAACACGCTAGGGGCGGACACTGAAGCTTTCTTT
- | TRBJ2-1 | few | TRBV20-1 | CSASAVNEQFF | TGCAGTGCTAGTGCCGTGAATGAGCAGTTCTTC
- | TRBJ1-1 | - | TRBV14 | CASSRHGAEAFF | TGTGCCAGCAGCCGACATGGTGCTGAAGCTTTCTTT
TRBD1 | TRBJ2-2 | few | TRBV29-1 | CSVNRDSGELFF | TGCAGCGTTAACAGGGACAGCGGGGAGCTGTTTTTT
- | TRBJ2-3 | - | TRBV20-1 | CSAGFTGVWTDTQYF | TGCAGTGCGGGTTTTACGGGGGTATGGACAGATACGCAGTATTTT
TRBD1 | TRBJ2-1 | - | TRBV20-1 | CSARVPGQGVNEQFF | TGCAGTGCAAGAGTTCCGGGACAGGGGGTCAATGAGCAGTTCTTC
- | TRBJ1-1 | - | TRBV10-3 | CATRQLLNTEAFF | TGTGCCACCCGACAGTTATTAAACACTGAAGCTTTCTTT
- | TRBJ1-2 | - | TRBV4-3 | CASSQTGFMGGYTF | TGCGCCAGCAGCCAAACAGGGTTTATGGGAGGCTACACCTTC
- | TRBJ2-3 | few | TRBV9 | CASSVGQGASDTQYF | TGTGCCAGCAGCGTAGGGCAGGGTGCCTCAGATACGCAGTATTTT
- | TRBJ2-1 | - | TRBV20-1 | CSARSSGNEQFF | TGCAGTGCTAGAAGCTCTGGCAATGAGCAGTTCTTC
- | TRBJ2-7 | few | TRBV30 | CAWSEAYEQYF | TGTGCCTGGAGTGAAGCCTACGAGCAGTACTTC
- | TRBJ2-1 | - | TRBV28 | CASSSLGDSSYNEQFF | TGTGCCAGCAGTTCCCTAGGGGACTCATCCTACAATGAGCAGTTCTTC
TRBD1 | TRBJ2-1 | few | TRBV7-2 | CASSLGQGNGEQFF | TGTGCCAGCAGCTTAGGACAGGGAAATGGGGAGCAGTTCTTC
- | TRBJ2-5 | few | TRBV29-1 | CSVTRAWEETQYF | TGCAGCGTAACCAGGGCTTGGGAAGAGACCCAGTACTTC
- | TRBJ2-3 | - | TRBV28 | CASSSPAGGRYF | TGTGCCAGCAGCTCCCCCGCGGGCGGTCGGTATTTT